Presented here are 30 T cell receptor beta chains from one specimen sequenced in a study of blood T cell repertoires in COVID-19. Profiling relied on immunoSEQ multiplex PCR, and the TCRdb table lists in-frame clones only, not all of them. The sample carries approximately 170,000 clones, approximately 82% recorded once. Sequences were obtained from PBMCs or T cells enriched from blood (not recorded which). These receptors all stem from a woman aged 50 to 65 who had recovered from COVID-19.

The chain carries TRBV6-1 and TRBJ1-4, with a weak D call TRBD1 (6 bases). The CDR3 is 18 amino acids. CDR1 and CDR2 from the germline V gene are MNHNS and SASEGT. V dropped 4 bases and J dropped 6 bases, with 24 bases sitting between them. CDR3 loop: CASSAGTDSRMRDEKLFF. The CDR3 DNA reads TGTGCCAGCAGTGCCGGCACGGACAGCAGAATGAGGGATGAAAAACTGTTTTTT.

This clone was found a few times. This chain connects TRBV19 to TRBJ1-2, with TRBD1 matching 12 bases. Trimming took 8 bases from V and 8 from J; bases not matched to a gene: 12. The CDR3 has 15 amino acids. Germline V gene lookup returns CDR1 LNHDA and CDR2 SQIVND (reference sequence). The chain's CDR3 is CASWEGQGAEEGYTF. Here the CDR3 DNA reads TGTGCCAGTTGGGAGGGACAGGGGGCTGAGGAGGGCTACACCTTC. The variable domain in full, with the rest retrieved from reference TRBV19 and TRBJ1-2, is DGGITQSPKYLFRKEGQNVTLSCEQNLNHDAMYWYRQDPGQGLRLIYYSQIVNDFQKGDIAEGYSVSREKKESFPLTVTSAQKNPTAFYLCASWEGQGAEEGYTFGSGTRLTVV.

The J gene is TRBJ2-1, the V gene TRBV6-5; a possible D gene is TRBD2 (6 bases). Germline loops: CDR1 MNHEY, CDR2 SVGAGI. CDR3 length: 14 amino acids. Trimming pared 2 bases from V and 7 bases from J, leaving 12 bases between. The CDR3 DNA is TGTGCCAGCAGTTACGCGACTAGACGGAATGAGCAGTTCTTC. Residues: CASSYATRRNEQFF.

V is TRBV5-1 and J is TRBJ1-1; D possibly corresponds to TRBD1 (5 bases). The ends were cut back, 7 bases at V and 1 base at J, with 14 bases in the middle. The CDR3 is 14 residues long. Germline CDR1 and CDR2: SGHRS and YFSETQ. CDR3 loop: CASRISTGNTEAFF. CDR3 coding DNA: TGCGCCAGCCGTATCTCCACAGGGAACACTGAAGCTTTCTTT.

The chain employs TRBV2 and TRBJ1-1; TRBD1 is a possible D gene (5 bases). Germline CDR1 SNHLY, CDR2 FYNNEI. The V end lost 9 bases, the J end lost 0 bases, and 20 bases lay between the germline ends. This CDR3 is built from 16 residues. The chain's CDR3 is CARASGPRDVNTEAFF. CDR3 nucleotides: TGTGCCAGGGCGTCAGGGCCGCGGGATGTGAACACTGAAGCTTTCTTT.

CDR3 sequence: CASSYPTGYGYGYTF. The CDR3, as DNA: TGTGCCAGCAGCTACCCCACAGGGTATGGCTATGGCTACACCTTC. The chain employs TRBV6-1 and TRBJ1-2, with a possible D match to TRBD1 (6 bases). The V and J ends lost 6 bases and 4 bases respectively, with 18 bases between them. This CDR3 is built from 15 residues. Germline CDR1 MNHNS, CDR2 SASEGT.

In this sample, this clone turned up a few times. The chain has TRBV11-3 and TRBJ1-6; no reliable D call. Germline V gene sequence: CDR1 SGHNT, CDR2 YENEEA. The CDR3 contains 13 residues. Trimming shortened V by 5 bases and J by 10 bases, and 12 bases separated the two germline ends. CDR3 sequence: CASSGGRESPLHF. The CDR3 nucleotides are TGTGCCAGCAGCGGTGGGAGGGAATCACCCCTCCACTTT.

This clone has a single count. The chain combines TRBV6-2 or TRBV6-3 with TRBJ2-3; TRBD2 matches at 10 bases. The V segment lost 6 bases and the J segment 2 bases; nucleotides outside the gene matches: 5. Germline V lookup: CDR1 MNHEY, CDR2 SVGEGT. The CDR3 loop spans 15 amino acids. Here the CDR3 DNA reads TGTGCCAGCAGCAGCGGGAGGGGACCCACAGATACGCAGTATTTT. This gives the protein CASSSGRGPTDTQYF.

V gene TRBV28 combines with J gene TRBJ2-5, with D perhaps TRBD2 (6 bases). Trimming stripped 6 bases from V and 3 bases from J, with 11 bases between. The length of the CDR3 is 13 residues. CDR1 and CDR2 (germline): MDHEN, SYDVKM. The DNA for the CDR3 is TGTGCCAGCAGGGAGACTAGTAAAGAGACCCAGTACTTC. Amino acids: CASRETSKETQYF.

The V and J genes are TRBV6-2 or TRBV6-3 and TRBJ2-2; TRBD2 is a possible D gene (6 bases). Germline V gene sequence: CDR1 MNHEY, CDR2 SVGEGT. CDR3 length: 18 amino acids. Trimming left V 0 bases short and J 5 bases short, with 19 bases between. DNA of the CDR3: TGTGCCAGCAGTTACTCTCGGGGATGGAGGGGTTTGACCGGGGAGCTGTTTTTT. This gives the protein CASSYSRGWRGLTGELFF.

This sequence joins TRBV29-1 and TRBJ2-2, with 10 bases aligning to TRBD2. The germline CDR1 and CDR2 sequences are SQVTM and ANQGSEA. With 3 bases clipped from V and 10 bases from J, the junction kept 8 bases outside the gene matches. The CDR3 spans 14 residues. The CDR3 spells CSVEGLAGVEELFF. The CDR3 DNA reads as TGCAGCGTTGAGGGTCTAGCGGGAGTCGAGGAGCTGTTTTTT.

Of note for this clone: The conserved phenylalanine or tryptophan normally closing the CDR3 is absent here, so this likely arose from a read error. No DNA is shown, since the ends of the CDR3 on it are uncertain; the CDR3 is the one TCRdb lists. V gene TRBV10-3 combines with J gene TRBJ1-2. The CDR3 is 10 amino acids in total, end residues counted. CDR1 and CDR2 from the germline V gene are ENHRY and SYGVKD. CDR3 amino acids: CAISECRGEV.

The CDR3 coding sequence is TGTGCCAGCAGCTTAACACAAGTCTATAATTCACCCCTCCACTTT. Residues: CASSLTQVYNSPLHF. The chain couples TRBV7-2 to TRBJ1-6, with D hard to call. The CDR3 is 15 amino acids. V lost 2 bases and J 3 bases, leaving 8 bases between the germline ends. Germline CDR1 SGHTA, CDR2 FQGNSA. Variable domain in full (rest from reference TRBV7-2 and TRBJ1-6): GAGVSQSPSNKVTEKGKDVELRCDPISGHTALYWYRQSLGQGLEFLIYFQGNSAPDKSGLPSDRFSAERTGGSVSTLTIQRTQQEDSAVYLCASSLTQVYNSPLHFGNGTRLTVT.

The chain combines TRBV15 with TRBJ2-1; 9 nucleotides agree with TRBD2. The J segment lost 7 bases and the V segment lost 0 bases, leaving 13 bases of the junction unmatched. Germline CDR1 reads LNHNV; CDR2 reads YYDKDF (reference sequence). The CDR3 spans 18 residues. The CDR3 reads CATSRDLPGAGGHNEQFF. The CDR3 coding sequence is TGTGCCACCAGCAGAGATCTCCCCGGGGCGGGGGGGCATAATGAGCAGTTCTTC.

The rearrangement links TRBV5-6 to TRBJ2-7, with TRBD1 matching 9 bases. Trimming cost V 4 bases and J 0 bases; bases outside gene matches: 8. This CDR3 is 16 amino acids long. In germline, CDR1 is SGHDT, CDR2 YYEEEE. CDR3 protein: CASSRGAQGASYEQYV. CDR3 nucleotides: TGTGCCAGCAGCAGGGGGGCACAGGGGGCCTCCTACGAGCAGTACGTC.

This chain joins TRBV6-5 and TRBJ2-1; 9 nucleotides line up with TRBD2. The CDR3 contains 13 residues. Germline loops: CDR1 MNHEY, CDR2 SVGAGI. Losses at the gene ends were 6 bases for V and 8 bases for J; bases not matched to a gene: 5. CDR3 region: CASSLRLADEQFF. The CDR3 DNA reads TGTGCCAGCAGCTTGAGACTAGCGGATGAGCAGTTCTTC.

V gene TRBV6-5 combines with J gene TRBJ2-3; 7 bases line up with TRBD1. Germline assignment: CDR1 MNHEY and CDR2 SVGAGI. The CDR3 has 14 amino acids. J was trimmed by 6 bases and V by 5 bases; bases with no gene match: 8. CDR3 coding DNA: TGTGCCAGCAGTCTCCGACAGGGTGGCGATACGCAGTATTTT. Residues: CASSLRQGGDTQYF.

The chain's CDR3 is CAWSVRMAGFRGGELFF. The DNA for the CDR3 is TGTGCCTGGAGTGTTCGCATGGCGGGATTTAGGGGCGGGGAGCTGTTTTTT. The chain uses TRBV30 and TRBJ2-2, with D possibly TRBD2 on 6 matching bases. Trimming pared 0 bases from V and 7 bases from J, leaving 21 bases between. Germline V gives CDR1 GTSNPN, CDR2 SVGIG (reference sequence). The CDR3 is made up of 17 amino acids.

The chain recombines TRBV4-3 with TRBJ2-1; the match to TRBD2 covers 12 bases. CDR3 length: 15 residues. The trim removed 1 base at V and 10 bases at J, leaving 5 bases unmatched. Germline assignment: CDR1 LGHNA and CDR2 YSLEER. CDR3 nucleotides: TGCGCCAGCAGCCAAGCTAGCGGGAGGGCCCGGGAGCAGTTCTTC. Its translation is CASSQASGRAREQFF.

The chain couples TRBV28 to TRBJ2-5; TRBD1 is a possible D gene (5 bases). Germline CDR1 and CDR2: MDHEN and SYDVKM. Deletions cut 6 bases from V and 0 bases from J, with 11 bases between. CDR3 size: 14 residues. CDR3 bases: TGTGCCAGCAGCGAATCAGGGAACCAAGAGACCCAGTACTTC. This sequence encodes CASSESGNQETQYF.

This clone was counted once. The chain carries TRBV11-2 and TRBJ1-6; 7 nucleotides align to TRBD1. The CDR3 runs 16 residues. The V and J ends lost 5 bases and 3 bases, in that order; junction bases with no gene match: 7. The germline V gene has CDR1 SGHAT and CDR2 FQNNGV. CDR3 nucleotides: TGTGCCAGCAGCGCAGGGGGACTCAGCTATAATTCACCCCTCCACTTT. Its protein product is CASSAGGLSYNSPLHF.

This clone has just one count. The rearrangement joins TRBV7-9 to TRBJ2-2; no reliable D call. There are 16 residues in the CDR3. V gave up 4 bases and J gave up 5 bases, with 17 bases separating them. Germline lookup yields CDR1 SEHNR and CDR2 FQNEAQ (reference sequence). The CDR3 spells CASSSRKSAWTGELFF. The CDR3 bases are TGTGCCAGCAGCTCCCGGAAGAGCGCGTGGACCGGGGAGCTGTTTTTT.

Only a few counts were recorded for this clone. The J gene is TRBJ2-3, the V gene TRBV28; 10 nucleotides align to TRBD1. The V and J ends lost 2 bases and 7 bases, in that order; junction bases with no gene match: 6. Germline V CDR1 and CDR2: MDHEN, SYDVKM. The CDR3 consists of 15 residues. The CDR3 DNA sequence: TGTGCCAGCAGTTTACTTCGACAGGGGGCGAATACGCAGTATTTT. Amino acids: CASSLLRQGANTQYF.

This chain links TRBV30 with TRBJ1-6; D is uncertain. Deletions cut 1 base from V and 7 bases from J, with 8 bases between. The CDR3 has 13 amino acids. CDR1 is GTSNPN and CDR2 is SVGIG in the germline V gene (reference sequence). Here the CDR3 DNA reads TGTGCCTGGAGTGGTCCCCCGAATTCACCCCTCCACTTT. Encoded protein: CAWSGPPNSPLHF. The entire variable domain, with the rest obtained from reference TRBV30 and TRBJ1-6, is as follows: SQTIHQWPATLVQPVGSPLSLECTVEGTSNPNLYWYRQAAGRGLQLLFYSVGIGQISSEVPQNLSASRPQDRQFILSSKKLLLSDSGFYLCAWSGPPNSPLHFGNGTRLTVT.

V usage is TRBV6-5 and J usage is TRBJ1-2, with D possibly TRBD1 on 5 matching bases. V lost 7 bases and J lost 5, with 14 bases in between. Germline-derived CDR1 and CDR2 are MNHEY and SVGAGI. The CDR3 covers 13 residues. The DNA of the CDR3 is TGTGCCAGCACTCGCGGGGGATTTTATGGCTACACCTTC. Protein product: CASTRGGFYGYTF.

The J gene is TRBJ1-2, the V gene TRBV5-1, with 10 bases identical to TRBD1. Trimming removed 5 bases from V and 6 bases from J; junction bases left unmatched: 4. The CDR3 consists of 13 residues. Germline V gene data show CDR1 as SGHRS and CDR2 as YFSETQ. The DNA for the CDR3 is TGCGCCAGCAGGAAAGGGACAGGGGATGGCTACACCTTC. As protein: CASRKGTGDGYTF.

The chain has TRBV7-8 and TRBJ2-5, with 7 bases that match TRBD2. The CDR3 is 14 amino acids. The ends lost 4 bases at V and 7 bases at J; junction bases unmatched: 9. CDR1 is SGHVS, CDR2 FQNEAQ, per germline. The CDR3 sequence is CASSSRGLPVTQYF. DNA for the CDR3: TGTGCCAGCAGCTCGCGGGGACTACCAGTGACCCAGTACTTC.

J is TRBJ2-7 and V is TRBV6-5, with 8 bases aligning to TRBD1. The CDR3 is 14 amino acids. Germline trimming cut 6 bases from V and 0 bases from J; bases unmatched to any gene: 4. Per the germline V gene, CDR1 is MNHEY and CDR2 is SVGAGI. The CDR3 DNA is TGTGCCAGCAGGACAGGGGCCCTCTCCTACGAGCAGTACGTC. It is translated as CASRTGALSYEQYV.

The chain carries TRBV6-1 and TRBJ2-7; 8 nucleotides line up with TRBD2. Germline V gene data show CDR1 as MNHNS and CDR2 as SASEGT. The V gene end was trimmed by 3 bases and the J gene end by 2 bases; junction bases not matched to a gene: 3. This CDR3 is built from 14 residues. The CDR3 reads CASSEGLGAYEQYV. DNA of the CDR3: TGTGCCAGCAGTGAGGGACTAGGGGCCTACGAGCAGTACGTC.

CDR3 amino acids: CASSFGPGGNYGYTF. The CDR3 region has the DNA TGCGCCAGCAGCTTCGGCCCCGGGGGTAACTATGGCTACACCTTC. The gene calls are TRBV5-1 and TRBJ1-2; D perhaps matches TRBD1 (5 bases). This CDR3 spans 15 amino acids. Trimming removed 2 bases from V and 1 base from J, with 12 bases in between. From germline, CDR1 is SGHRS and CDR2 YFSETQ.